The clone carrying this T cell receptor (beta chain) has more than one count but fewer than ten. These data originate in a study of blood T cell repertoires in COVID-19. Study-level background: COVID-19 samples from acute and convalescent phases originated in the United States, Italy and Spain. Sample material is recorded as cDNA or gDNA derived from T cells, B-cell-depleted T cells, or PBMCs.

Germline V gives CDR1 SGHTA, CDR2 FQGNSA. V shed 6 bases and J shed 1 base, with 9 bases lying between them. The CDR3 is 13 amino acids. Per the original methods: Amplification with reference gene primers provided the estimates of nucleated cell counts. Here immunoSEQ multiplex PCR was the method, and the copy in TCRdb shows in-frame clones only, minus some. From that table come the V and J calls and clone size; the DNA was used to work out D and trimming. The sample yields roughly 92,000 clones, roughly 88% seen once. Sequencing input: peripheral blood. The chain is built from TRBV7-2 and TRBJ2-5; TRBD2 might be the D (6 bases). This receptor was identified in a woman over 75 with active or convalescent COVID-19. Here the CDR3 reads CASRTGVQETQYF. In nucleotides, the CDR3 is TGTGCCAGCAGGACGGGGGTCCAAGAGACCCAGTACTTC.